The entry below gives a single TCR beta chain sequence along with its context. Between the trimmed V and J ends, which lost 6 bases and 5 bases, there was a span of 22 bases. The V gene's germline CDR1 is SGHVS and CDR2 FNYEAQ. The CDR3 has 16 residues. This sample was included in a study of blood T cell repertoires in COVID-19. The method was immunoSEQ multiplex PCR; TCRdb's version includes in-frame clones alone and lacks a portion of them. Of 200,000 or so clones detected, 80% to 90% appear once; the ten largest clones hold roughly a fifth. This receptor was obtained from a human donor in a cohort sampled during active COVID-19. The chain joins TRBV7-6 to TRBJ2-5; D unresolved. The sample was peripheral blood. The CDR3 coding sequence is TGTGCCAGCAGTCTGGCGTCGGGTATGAGAAAGGAGACCCAGTACTTC. Translated: CASSLASGMRKETQYF.